This T cell receptor beta chain was captured by sequencing in a study of blood T cell repertoires in COVID-19. Study at large: PBMCs, B-cell-depleted T cells, or T cells provided the cDNA or gDNA that made up the material.

Original data processing: Counts of nucleated cells, estimated from reference gene primer amplification, were obtained. Data came from immunoSEQ multiplex PCR; TCRdb stores just in-frame clones and leaves some out. V and J calls and clone size follow that table, whereas D and trimming were derived from the DNA. Among a few hundred thousand clones listed, more than 85% were seen once. V lost 5 bases to trimming and J lost 5 bases, with 11 bases between them. The CDR3 covers 14 residues. CDR1 SGHTS and CDR2 YDEGEE come from the germline V gene. Before being deemed recovered, Cohort 3 donors had two negative PCRs, clearance, or symptom resolution.

The clonotype comes from a woman under 40 who had recovered from COVID-19. The V and J genes are TRBV5-8 and TRBJ2-6; tentatively, D is TRBD1 (6 bases). Input material: PBMCs or T cells enriched from blood (not recorded which). The CDR3 loop is CASSPGQWANVLTF. CDR3 DNA: TGTGCCAGCAGTCCGGGACAATGGGCCAACGTCCTGACTTTC.